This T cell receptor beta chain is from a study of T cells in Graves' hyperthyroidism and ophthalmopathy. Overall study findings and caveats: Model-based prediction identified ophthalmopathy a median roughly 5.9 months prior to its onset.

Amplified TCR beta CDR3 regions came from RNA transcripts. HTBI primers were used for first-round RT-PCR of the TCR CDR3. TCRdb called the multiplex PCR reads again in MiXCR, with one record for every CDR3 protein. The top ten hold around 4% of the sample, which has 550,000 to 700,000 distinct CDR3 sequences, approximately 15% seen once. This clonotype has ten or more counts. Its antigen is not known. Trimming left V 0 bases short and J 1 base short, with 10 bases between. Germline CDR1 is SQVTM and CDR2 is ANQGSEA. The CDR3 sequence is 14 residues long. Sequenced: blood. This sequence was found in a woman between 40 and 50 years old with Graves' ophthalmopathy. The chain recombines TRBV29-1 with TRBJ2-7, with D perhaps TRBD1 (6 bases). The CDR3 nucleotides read TGCAGCGTTGAAGAGGGGGCGGGTTCCTACGAGCAGTACTTC. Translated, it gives CSVEEGAGSYEQYF.